The present TCR beta chain was sequenced within a study of T-cell memory formation after mild COVID-19. On the study more broadly: TCR clusters mostly belonged to single donors.

Overall study findings and caveats: Clones that contracted clustered mainly in CM and EM if CD4+ and in EMRA if CD8+. That cross-reactive memory joined was suggested by some responding clones appearing in pre-infection memory. Clones that contracted from day 15 to 85 had balanced CD4/CD8; later expanders were CD4+ biased.

TCRdb reprocessed the 5' RACE reads with MiXCR, giving one entry per CDR3 protein. In the table there are about 470,000 distinct CDR3 sequences, roughly 25% of which are singletons. CDR3 length: 15 residues. V was pared by 3 bases and J by 2 bases, with 8 bases between. Turning to this clonotype: Its specificity is unknown.

The sequence was collected from an adult woman who had mild COVID-19 (a few samples of this study predate the infection). Cell type and time point are not known. Sequences were obtained from PBMCs or a T cell subset sorted from them (not recorded which). The chain carries TRBV12-3 or TRBV12-4 and TRBJ2-6, with D tentatively TRBD1 (5 bases). The CDR3 DNA reads TGTGCCAGCAGTTTGAGGACAACTGGGGCCAACGTCCTGACTTTC. Translating it yields CASSLRTTGANVLTF.